Included here is one T cell receptor beta chain sequence, with context. These data are taken from a study of OX40 agonist ivuxolimab in advanced cancers. Peripheral blood came from all dose cohorts at three timepoints. V shed 4 bases, J shed 0 bases, and the junction held 10 bases outside the gene matches. The CDR3 is 16 amino acids. CDR1 SGHRS and CDR2 YFSETQ come from the germline V gene. Sequencing was performed with immunoSEQ multiplex PCR; in TCRdb, only in-frame clones are kept and a portion is missing. Among 66,000 or so clones listed, 60% to 80% were seen once. The source material was CD4+ or CD8+ T cells sorted from blood, sampled in a trial of the OX40 agonist ivuxolimab. This rearrangement joins TRBV5-1 to TRBJ2-7, with 7 bases aligning to TRBD1. This clonotype was sampled from an adult with an advanced solid tumor such as melanoma, head and neck, liver or kidney cancer. The CDR3 DNA is TGCGCCAGCAGCACGGGGACAGCTAAGTACTCCTACGAGCAGTACTTC. Translated, it gives CASSTGTAKYSYEQYF.